The entry below describes one TCR beta chain. The source of the sample is a study of T cells in Graves' hyperthyroidism and ophthalmopathy. V trimming: 4 bases; J trimming: 8 bases; junction bases outside the gene matches: 8. This CDR3 region has 14 residues. From germline, CDR1 is DFQATT and CDR2 SNEGSKA (reference sequence). What was amplified from RNA transcripts were TCR beta CDR3 regions. HTBI primers were employed in a first-round RT-PCR of the TCR CDR3. Via MiXCR, TCRdb re-called the multiplex PCR reads, giving one row per CDR3 protein. The sample includes roughly 700,000 distinct CDR3 sequences, roughly a third of them seen just once.

V usage is TRBV20-1 and J usage is TRBJ1-4; 9 nucleotides line up with TRBD1. This TCR was recovered from a woman aged 40 to 50 with Graves' hyperthyroidism. Sequenced input: blood. This CDR3 reads CSATGQGWYEKLFF. CDR3 sequence (DNA): TGCAGTGCTACGGGACAGGGTTGGTACGAAAAACTGTTTTTT.